This entry lists 19 T cell receptor beta chains sequenced from one sample in a study of shared clonotypes between healthy human individuals. TCRdb keeps only in-frame clones here, not all; method: immunoSEQ multiplex PCR. The data contain fewer than 3 million clones, 85% to 95% of them singletons. Sequenced input: naive CD4+ T cells from PBMCs. As to subset: CD45RA+ positively selected. Receptor source: a young man in good health. Some clones in this sample may be carry-over from other donors' samples.

The chain couples TRBV28 to TRBJ2-1; either TRBD1 or TRBD2 may supply D (5 bases each). Trimming took 6 bases from V and 15 from J, leaving 21 bases between them. The CDR3 is made up of 13 amino acids. Germline CDR1 MDHEN, CDR2 SYDVKM. The CDR3 spells CASRQSPGPGRFF. CDR3 coding DNA: TGTGCCAGCAGGCAGTCCCCGGGCCCGGGGCGGTTCTTC.

Worth noting for this clone: At the DNA level, this CDR3 is encoded by other sequences in the same sample as well. The V call is TRBV9, the J call TRBJ2-1; 7 bases are a match to TRBD2. Looked up from germline, CDR1 is SGDLS and CDR2 is YYNGEE. The V segment lost 2 bases and the J segment 2 bases; nucleotides outside the gene matches: 4. The CDR3 length is 15 residues. The CDR3 DNA sequence: TGTGCCAGCAGCGTGTCTAGCGGCCCCTACAATGAGCAGTTCTTC. Protein product: CASSVSSGPYNEQFF.

This chain links TRBV5-4 with TRBJ2-4; D is ambiguous. The V gene's germline CDR1 is SGHNT and CDR2 YYREEE (reference sequence). This CDR3 contains 16 residues. Trimming cost V 0 bases and J 0 bases, with 10 bases left between them. The CDR3, as DNA: TGTGCCAGCAGCTTGGGGCCGGCCGTAGCCAAAAACATTCAGTACTTC. Translation: CASSLGPAVAKNIQYF. The whole variable domain, remainder taken from reference TRBV5-4 and TRBJ2-4, is ETGVTQSPTHLIKTRGQQVTLRCSSQSGHNTVSWYQQALGQGPQFIFQYYREEENGRGNFPPRFSGLQFPNYSSELNVNALELDDSALYLCASSLGPAVAKNIQYFGAGTRLSVL.

This chain connects TRBV7-9 to TRBJ2-1; D is ambiguous. V lost 5 bases and J lost 4, with 15 bases in between. Germline V lookup: CDR1 SEHNR, CDR2 FQNEAQ (reference sequence). The CDR3 is made up of 15 amino acids. The CDR3 nucleotides read TGTGCCAGCAGCCCACGACTTGGTCTTTACAATGAGCAGTTCTTC. Amino acids: CASSPRLGLYNEQFF.

J is TRBJ1-1 and V is TRBV10-2; a weak D match, TRBD1 (5 bases). CDR3 length: 12 residues. The V and J ends lost 2 bases and 6 bases respectively, with 7 bases between them. The V gene's germline CDR1 is WSHSY and CDR2 SAAADI. The DNA of the CDR3 is TGCGCCAGCAGTGAGGTCAGGGCTGAAGCTTTCTTT. This encodes CASSEVRAEAFF.

The chain carries TRBV5-6 and TRBJ1-3; no firm D call. V lost 3 bases, J lost 0 bases, and 7 bases lay in between. Germline V gene data show CDR1 as SGHDT and CDR2 as YYEEEE. This CDR3 is built from 14 residues. The CDR3 DNA follows: TGTGCCAGCAGCTGGGCGGCCTCTGGAAACACCATATATTTT. This sequence encodes CASSWAASGNTIYF.

This clone came up once. The gene calls are TRBV7-9 and TRBJ2-2; 8 bases match TRBD2. The germline gives CDR1 SEHNR, CDR2 FQNEAQ (reference sequence). The CDR3 covers 16 residues. J was trimmed by 3 bases and V by 4 bases; bases with no gene match: 7. CDR3: CASSSPGTRDTGELFF. DNA for the CDR3: TGTGCCAGCAGCTCCCCCGGGACTAGGGACACCGGGGAGCTGTTTTTT.

The rearrangement links TRBV19 to TRBJ1-2; D is ambiguous. Trimming stripped 2 bases from V and 7 bases from J, with 14 bases between. Per germline, CDR1 LNHDA and CDR2 SQIVND (reference sequence). The length of the CDR3 is 14 residues. The CDR3, as DNA: TGTGCCAGTAGTATATCTGGGAGACCATTTGGCTACACCTTC. This codes for CASSISGRPFGYTF.

The chain uses TRBV15 and TRBJ2-7, with TRBD1 matching over 8 bases. V shed 5 bases, J shed 5 bases, and the junction held 2 bases outside the gene matches. The germline V gene encodes CDR1 LNHNV and CDR2 YYDKDF (reference sequence). The CDR3 has 12 residues. CDR3 region: CATSGQGNEQYF. Written as DNA, the CDR3 is TGTGCCACCAGCGGACAGGGCAACGAGCAGTACTTC.

This clone was seen only a few times. J is TRBJ1-1 and V is TRBV25-1; a weak D match, TRBD1 (5 bases). V lost 1 base, J lost 5 bases, and 11 bases lay in between. CDR3 size: 14 residues. In germline, CDR1 is MGHDK, CDR2 SYGVNS. The CDR3 region has the DNA TGTGCCAGCAGTGAATCGGGGGGAAAGACTGAAGCTTTCTTT. Encoded protein: CASSESGGKTEAFF.

V gene TRBV5-1 combines with J gene TRBJ2-7, with 9 bases aligning to TRBD2. The ends lost 5 bases at V and 4 bases at J; junction bases unmatched: 7. Germline CDR1 SGHRS, CDR2 YFSETQ. The CDR3 is made up of 14 amino acids. In DNA, the CDR3 is TGCGCCAGCAGTTCAATCAGCGGGAGGTACGAGCAGTACTTC. Protein: CASSSISGRYEQYF.

The V gene is TRBV5-5, the J gene TRBJ1-1; D unclear. The V and J ends lost 4 bases and 2 bases respectively, with 9 bases between them. The CDR3 is 13 residues long. Germline V CDR1 and CDR2: SGHKS, YYEKEE (reference sequence). The CDR3 DNA is TGTGCCAGCAGCCGCGGACGTAACACTGAAGCTTTCTTT. Residues: CASSRGRNTEAFF.

On this clone itself: Other DNA sequences of this sample code for an identical CDR3. CDR3 coding DNA: TGCAGCGTGGTGTTAGCGGGAGGGCCCACAGATACGCAGTATTTT. The encoded protein is CSVVLAGGPTDTQYF. V and J are TRBV29-1 and TRBJ2-3; 11 bases are shared with TRBD2. The CDR3 has 15 amino acids. CDR1 is SQVTM, CDR2 ANQGSEA, per germline. Trimming at V came to 6 bases and at J to 2 bases, leaving 7 bases not matched to a gene.

V is TRBV2 and J is TRBJ1-1, with D possibly matching TRBD1 (6 bases). The CDR3 spans 13 residues. Trimming cost V 3 bases and J 9 bases, with 14 bases left between them. Germline values: CDR1 SNHLY, CDR2 FYNNEI. The CDR3 coding sequence is TGTGCCAGCAGTGATGTTGGGGGCCGAAAAGCTTTCTTT. Translated: CASSDVGGRKAFF.

The chain uses TRBV7-2 and TRBJ2-3; possibly TRBD2 for D (5 bases). V lost 4 bases and J lost 4, with 18 bases in between. CDR1 SGHTA and CDR2 FQGNSA come from the germline V gene. This CDR3 contains 16 residues. CDR3 loop: CASSSDFSFTPDTQYF. The DNA of the CDR3 is TGTGCCAGCAGCTCGGACTTTTCTTTTACACCAGATACGCAGTATTTT.

V gene TRBV5-5 combines with J gene TRBJ2-7; the match to TRBD1 covers 7 bases. V was pared by 2 bases and J by 6 bases, with 8 bases of the junction left unmatched. From germline, CDR1 is SGHKS and CDR2 YYEKEE (reference sequence). There are 14 residues in the CDR3. CDR3 sequence reads: CASSLTGTAGEQYF. CDR3 DNA: TGTGCCAGCAGCTTAACCGGGACAGCTGGCGAGCAGTACTTC.

The genes are TRBV5-1 and TRBJ2-1, with a possible D match to TRBD1 (6 bases). Germline assignment: CDR1 SGHRS and CDR2 YFSETQ. The CDR3 spans 14 residues. Between the trimmed V and J ends, which lost 4 bases and 3 bases, there was a span of 11 bases. CDR3 DNA: TGCGCCAGCAGCCCGGACAGAATCTACAATGAGCAGTTCTTC. Translating it yields CASSPDRIYNEQFF.

CDR3 coding DNA: TGTGCCAGCAGCGGGCCGGGAAAAAACACTGAAGCTTTCTTT. Protein: CASSGPGKNTEAFF. V gene TRBV7-3 combines with J gene TRBJ1-1; D gene uncertain. Looked up from germline, CDR1 is SGHTA and CDR2 is FQGTGA. V lost 5 bases and J lost 2, with 12 bases in between. The CDR3 has 14 amino acids.

This chain links TRBV6-1 with TRBJ2-7; D not certain. This CDR3 has 15 residues. The V end was cut by 1 base, the J end by 4 bases, with 14 bases between. The V gene's germline CDR1 is MNHNS and CDR2 SASEGT. In DNA, the CDR3 is TGTGCCAGCAGTGAAGTGTTGGGAAGCAGGTACGAGCAGTACTTC. This encodes CASSEVLGSRYEQYF.